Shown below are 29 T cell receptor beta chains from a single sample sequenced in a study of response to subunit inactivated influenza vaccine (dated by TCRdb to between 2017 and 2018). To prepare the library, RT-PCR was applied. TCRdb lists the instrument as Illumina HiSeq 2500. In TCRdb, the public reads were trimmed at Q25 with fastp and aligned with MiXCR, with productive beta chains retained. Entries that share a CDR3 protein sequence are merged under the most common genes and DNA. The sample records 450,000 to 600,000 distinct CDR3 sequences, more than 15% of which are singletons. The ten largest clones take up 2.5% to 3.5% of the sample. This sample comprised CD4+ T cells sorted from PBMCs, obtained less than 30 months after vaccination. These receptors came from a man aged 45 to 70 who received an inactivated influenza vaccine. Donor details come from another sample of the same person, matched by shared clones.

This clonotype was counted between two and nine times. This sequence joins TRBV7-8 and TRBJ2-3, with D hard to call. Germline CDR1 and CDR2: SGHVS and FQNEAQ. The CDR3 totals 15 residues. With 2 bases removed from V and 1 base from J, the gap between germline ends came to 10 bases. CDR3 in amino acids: CASSLNSGRTDTQYF. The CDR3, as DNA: TGTGCCAGCAGCTTAAATTCTGGACGCACAGATACGCAGTATTTT. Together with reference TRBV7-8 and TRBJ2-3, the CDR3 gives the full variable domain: GAGVSQSPRYKVAKRGQDVALRCDPISGHVSLFWYQQALGQGPEFLTYFQNEAQLDKSGLPSDRFFAERPEGSVSTLKIQRTQQEDSAVYLCASSLNSGRTDTQYFGPGTRLTVL.

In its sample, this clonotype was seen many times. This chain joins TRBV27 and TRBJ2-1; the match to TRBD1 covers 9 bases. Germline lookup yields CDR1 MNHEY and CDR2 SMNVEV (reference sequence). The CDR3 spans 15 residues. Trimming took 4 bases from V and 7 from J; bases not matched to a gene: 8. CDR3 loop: CASSSIGQGRNEQFF. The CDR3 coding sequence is TGTGCCAGCAGTTCGATCGGACAGGGGCGGAATGAGCAGTTCTTC.

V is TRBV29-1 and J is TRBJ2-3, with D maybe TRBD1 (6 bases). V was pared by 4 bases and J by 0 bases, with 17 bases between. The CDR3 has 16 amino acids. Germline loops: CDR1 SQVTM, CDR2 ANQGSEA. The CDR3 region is CSVVGVSQGSTDTQYF. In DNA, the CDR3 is TGCAGCGTTGTCGGTGTTTCCCAGGGGAGCACAGATACGCAGTATTTT.

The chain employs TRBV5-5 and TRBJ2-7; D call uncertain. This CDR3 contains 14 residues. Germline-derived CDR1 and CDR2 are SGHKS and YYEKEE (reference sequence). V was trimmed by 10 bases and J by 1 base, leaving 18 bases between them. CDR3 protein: CAGMVRSGSYEQYF. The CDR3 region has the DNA TGTGCCGGCATGGTGAGGTCAGGATCCTACGAGCAGTACTTC.

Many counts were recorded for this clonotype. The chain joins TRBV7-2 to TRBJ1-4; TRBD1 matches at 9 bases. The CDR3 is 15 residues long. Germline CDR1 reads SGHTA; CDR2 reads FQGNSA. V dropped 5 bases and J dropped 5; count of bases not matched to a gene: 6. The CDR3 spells CASSISGTGNEKLFF. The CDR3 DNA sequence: TGTGCCAGCAGCATCTCCGGGACAGGGAATGAAAAACTGTTTTTT.

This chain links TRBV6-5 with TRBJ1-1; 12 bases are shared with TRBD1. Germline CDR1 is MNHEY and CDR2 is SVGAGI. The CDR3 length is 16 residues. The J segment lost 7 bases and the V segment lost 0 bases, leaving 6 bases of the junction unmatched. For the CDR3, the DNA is TGTGCCAGCAGTTACTCGGGGACAGGGGGCTGGGGTGAAGCTTTCTTT. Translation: CASSYSGTGGWGEAFF.

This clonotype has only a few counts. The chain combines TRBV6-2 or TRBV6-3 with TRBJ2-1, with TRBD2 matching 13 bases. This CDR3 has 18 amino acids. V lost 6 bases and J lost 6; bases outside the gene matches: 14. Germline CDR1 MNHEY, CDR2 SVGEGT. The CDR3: CASSPPGLAGLQANEQFF. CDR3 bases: TGTGCCAGCAGCCCGCCGGGACTAGCGGGACTTCAAGCCAATGAGCAGTTCTTC.

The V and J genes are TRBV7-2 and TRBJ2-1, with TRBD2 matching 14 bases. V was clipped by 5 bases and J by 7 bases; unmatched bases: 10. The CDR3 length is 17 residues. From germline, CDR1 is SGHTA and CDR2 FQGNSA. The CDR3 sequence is CASSKGLAGAEGNEQFF. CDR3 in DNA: TGTGCCAGCAGCAAGGGACTAGCGGGGGCTGAGGGGAATGAGCAGTTCTTC.

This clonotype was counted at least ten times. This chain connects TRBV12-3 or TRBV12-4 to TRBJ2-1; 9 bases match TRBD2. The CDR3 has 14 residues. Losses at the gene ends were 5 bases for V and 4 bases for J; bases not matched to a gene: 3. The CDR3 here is CASSPSGVYNEQFF. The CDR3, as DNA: TGTGCCAGCAGTCCTAGCGGGGTGTACAATGAGCAGTTCTTC.

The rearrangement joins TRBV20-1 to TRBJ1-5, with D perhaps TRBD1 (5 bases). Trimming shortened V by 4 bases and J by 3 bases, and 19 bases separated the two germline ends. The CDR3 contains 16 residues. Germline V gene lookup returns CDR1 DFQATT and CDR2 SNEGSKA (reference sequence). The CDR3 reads CSAIPSRGRHNQPQHF. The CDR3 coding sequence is TGCAGTGCTATCCCATCAAGGGGACGGCACAATCAGCCCCAGCATTTT.

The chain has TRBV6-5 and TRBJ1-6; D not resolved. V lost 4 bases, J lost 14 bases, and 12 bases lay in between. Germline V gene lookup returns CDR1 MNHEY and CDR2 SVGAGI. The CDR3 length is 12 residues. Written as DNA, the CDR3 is TGTGCCAGCAGTTTGCCCCCAGGTGCCCTCCACTTT. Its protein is CASSLPPGALHF.

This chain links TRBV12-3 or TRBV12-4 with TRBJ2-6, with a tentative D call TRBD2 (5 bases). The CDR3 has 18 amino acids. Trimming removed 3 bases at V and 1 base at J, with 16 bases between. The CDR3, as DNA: TGTGCCAGCAGTTTCAAGGCGTACCCGGGGTCTGGGGCCAACGTCCTGACTTTC. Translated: CASSFKAYPGSGANVLTF.

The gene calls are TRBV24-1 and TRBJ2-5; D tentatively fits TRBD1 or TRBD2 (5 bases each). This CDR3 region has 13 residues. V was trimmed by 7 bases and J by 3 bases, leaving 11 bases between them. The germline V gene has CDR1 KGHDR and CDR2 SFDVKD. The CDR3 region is CATRAVGEETQYF. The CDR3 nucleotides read TGTGCCACCAGGGCGGTGGGGGAAGAGACCCAGTACTTC.

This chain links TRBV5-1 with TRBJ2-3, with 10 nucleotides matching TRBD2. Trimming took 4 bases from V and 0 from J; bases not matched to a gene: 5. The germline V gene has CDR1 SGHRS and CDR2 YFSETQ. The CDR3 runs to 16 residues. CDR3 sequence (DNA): TGCGCCAGCAGCACGGGGACTAGCGCGAGCACAGATACGCAGTATTTT. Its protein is CASSTGTSASTDTQYF.

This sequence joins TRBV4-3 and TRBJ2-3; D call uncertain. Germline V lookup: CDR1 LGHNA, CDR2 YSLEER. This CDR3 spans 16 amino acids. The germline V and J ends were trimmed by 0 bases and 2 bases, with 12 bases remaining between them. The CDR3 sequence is CASSQDRRVFTDTQYF. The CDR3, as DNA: TGCGCCAGCAGCCAAGATAGACGGGTTTTCACAGATACGCAGTATTTT.

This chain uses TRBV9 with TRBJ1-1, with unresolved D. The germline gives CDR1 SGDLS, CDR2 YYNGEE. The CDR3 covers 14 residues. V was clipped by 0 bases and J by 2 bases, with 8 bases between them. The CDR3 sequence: CASSVAPGNTEAFF. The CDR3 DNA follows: TGTGCCAGCAGCGTAGCTCCTGGTAACACTGAAGCTTTCTTT.

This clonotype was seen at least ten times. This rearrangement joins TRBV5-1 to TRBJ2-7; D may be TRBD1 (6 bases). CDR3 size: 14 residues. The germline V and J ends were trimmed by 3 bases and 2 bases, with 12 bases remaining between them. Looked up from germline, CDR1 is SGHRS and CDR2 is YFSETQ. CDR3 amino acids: CASSSPDRPYEQYF. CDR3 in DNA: TGCGCCAGCAGCTCCCCGGACAGACCCTACGAGCAGTACTTC.

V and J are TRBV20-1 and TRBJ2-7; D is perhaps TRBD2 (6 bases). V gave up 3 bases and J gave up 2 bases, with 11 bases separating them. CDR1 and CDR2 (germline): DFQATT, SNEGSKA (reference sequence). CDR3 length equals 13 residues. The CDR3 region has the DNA TGCAGTGCTAGCGGGAGTGGCACCTACGAGCAGTACTTC. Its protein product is CSASGSGTYEQYF.

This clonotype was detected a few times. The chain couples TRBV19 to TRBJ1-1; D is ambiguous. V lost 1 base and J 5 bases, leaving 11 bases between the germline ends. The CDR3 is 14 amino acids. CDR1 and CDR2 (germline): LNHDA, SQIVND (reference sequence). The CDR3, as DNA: TGTGCCAGTAGTATAGCCCTGAGGGATACTGAAGCTTTCTTT. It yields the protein CASSIALRDTEAFF.

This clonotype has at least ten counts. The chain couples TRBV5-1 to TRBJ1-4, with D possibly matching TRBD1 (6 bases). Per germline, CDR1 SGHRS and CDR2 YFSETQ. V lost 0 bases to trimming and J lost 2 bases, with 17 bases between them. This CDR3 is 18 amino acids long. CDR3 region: CASSLDLVGTTTNEKLFF. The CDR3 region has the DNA TGCGCCAGCAGCTTGGATCTTGTAGGGACAACGACTAATGAAAAACTGTTTTTT. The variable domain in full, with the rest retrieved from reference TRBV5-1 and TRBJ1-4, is KAGVTQTPRYLIKTRGQQVTLSCSPISGHRSVSWYQQTPGQGLQFLFEYFSETQRNKGNFPGRFSGRQFSNSRSEMNVSTLELGDSALYLCASSLDLVGTTTNEKLFFGSGTQLSVL.

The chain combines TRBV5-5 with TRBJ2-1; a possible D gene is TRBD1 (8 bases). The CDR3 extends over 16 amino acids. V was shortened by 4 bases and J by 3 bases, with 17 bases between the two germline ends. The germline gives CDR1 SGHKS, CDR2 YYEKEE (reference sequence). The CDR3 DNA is TGTGCCAGCAGCGGGGGGGACAGGTGGGGCTACAATGAGCAGTTCTTC. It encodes CASSGGDRWGYNEQFF.

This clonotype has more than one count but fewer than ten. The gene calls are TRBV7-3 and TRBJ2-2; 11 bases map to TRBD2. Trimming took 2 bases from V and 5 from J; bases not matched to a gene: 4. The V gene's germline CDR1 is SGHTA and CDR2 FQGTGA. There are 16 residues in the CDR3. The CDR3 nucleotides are TGTGCCAGCAGCTTACTAGCGGGAGGAACAACCGGGGAGCTGTTTTTT. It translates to CASSLLAGGTTGELFF.

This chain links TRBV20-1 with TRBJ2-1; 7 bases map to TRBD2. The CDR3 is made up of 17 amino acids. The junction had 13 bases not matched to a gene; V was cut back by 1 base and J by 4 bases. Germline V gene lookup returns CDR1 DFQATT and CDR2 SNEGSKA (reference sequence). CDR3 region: CSARADGRGWIYNEQFF. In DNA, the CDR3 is TGCAGTGCTAGAGCGGATGGGAGGGGTTGGATTTACAATGAGCAGTTCTTC.

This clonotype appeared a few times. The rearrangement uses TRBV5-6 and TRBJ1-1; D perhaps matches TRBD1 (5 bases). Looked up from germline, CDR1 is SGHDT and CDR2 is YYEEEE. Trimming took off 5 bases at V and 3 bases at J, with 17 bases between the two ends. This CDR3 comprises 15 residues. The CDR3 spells CASRLVQGMHTEAFF. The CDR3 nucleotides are TGTGCCAGCAGACTGGTCCAGGGCATGCACACTGAAGCTTTCTTT.

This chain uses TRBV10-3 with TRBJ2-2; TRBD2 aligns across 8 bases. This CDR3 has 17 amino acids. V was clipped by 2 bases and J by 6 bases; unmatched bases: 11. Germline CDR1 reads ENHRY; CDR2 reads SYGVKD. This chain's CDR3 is CAISERPGGASPGELFF. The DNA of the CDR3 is TGTGCCATCAGTGAGCGACCGGGGGGGGCGTCCCCCGGGGAGCTGTTTTTT.

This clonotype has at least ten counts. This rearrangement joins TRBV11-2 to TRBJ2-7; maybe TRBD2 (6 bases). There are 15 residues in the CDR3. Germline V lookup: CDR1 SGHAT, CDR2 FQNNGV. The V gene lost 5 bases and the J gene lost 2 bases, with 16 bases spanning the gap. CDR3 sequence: CASSPGSAGTYEQYF. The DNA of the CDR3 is TGTGCCAGCAGCCCGGGGTCGGCGGGGACCTACGAGCAGTACTTC.

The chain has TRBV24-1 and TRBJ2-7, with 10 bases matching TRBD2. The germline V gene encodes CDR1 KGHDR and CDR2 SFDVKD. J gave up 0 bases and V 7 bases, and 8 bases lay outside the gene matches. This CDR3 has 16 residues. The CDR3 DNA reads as TGTGCCACCAGGGGTAACGGGACTAGCGCCTCCTACGAGCAGTACTTC. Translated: CATRGNGTSASYEQYF.

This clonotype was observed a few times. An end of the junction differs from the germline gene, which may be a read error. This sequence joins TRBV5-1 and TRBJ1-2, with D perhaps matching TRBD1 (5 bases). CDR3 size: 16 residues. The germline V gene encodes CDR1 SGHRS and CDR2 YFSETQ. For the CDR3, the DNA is TGCGCCAGCAGCTCGATAACCGGGACTGCGAACTCTGGCTACACCTTC. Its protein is CASSSITGTANSGYTF.

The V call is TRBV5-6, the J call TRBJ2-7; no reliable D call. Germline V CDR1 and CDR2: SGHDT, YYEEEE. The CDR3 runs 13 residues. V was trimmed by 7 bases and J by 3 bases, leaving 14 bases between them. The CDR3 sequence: CASGLGPYYEQYF. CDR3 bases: TGTGCCAGCGGCCTCGGGCCATACTACGAGCAGTACTTC.